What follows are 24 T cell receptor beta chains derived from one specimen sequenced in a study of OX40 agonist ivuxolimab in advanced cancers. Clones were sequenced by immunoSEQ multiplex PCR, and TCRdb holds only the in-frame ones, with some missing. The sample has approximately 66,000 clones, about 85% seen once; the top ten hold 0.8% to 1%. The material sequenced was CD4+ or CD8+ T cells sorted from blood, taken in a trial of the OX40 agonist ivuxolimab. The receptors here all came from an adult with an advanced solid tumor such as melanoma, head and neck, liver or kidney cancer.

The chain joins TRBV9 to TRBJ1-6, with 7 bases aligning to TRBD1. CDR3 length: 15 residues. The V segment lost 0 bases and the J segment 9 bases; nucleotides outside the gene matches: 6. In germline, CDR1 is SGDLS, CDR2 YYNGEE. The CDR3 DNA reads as TGTGCCAGCAGCGTAGCAGGGACAGAAGGTTCACCCCTCCACTTT. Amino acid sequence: CASSVAGTEGSPLHF.

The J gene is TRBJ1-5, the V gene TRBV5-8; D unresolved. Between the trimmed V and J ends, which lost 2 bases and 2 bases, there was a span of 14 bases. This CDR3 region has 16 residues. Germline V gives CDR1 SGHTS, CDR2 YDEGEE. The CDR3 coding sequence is TGTGCCAGCAGCTTACGGGCACCTCTAGGCAATCAGCCCCAGCATTTT. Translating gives CASSLRAPLGNQPQHF.

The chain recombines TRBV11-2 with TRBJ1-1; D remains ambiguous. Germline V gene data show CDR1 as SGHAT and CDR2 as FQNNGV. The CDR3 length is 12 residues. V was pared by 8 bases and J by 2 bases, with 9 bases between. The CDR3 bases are TGTGCCAGCCGATTTACTAACACTGAAGCTTTCTTT. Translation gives CASRFTNTEAFF.

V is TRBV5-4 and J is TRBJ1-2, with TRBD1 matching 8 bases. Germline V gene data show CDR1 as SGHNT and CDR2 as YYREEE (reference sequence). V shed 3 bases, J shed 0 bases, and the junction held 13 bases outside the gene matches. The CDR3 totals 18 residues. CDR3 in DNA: TGTGCCAGCAGCTCCCGGACAGGGTTTCCCCCCCCTAACTATGGCTACACCTTC. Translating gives CASSSRTGFPPPNYGYTF. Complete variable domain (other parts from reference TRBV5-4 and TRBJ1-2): ETGVTQSPTHLIKTRGQQVTLRCSSQSGHNTVSWYQQALGQGPQFIFQYYREEENGRGNFPPRFSGLQFPNYSSELNVNALELDDSALYLCASSSRTGFPPPNYGYTFGSGTRLTVV.

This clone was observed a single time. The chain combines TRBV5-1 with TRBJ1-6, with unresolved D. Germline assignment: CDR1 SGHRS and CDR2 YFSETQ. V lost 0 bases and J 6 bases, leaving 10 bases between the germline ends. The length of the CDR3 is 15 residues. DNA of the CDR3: TGCGCCAGCAGCTTGGCCGCGGGAGGTAATTCACCCCTCCACTTT. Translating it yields CASSLAAGGNSPLHF.

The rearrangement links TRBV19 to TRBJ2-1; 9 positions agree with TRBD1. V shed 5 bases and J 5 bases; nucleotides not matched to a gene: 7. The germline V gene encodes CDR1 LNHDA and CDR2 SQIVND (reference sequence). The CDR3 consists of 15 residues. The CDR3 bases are TGTGCCAGTAGTGCCTACAGGGGGCCCAACAATGAGCAGTTCTTC. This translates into CASSAYRGPNNEQFF.

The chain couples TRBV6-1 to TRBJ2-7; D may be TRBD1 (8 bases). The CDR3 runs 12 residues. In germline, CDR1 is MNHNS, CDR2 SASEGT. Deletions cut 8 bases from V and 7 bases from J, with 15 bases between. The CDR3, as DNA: TGTGCCAGCGCATTACAGGGGGGGGAGCAGTACTTC. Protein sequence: CASALQGGEQYF.

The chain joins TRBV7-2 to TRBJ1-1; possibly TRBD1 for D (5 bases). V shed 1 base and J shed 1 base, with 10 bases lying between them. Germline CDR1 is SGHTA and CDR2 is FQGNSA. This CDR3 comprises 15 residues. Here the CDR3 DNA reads TGTGCCAGCAGCTTAGTAGCAGGGACGAACACTGAAGCTTTCTTT. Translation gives CASSLVAGTNTEAFF. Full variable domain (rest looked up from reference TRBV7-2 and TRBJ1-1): GAGVSQSPSNKVTEKGKDVELRCDPISGHTALYWYRQSLGQGLEFLIYFQGNSAPDKSGLPSDRFSAERTGGSVSTLTIQRTQQEDSAVYLCASSLVAGTNTEAFFGQGTRLTVV.

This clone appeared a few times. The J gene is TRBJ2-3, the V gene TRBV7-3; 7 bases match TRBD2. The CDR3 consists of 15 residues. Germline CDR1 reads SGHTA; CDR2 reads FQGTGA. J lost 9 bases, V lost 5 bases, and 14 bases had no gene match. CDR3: CASSPISGGSGTQYF. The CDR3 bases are TGTGCCAGCAGCCCCATTTCGGGCGGGAGTGGCACGCAGTATTTT. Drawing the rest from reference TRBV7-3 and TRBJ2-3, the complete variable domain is GAGVSQTPSNKVTEKGKYVELRCDPISGHTALYWYRQSLGQGPEFLIYFQGTGAADDSGLPNDRFFAVRPEGSVSTLKIQRTERGDSAVYLCASSPISGGSGTQYFGPGTRLTVL.

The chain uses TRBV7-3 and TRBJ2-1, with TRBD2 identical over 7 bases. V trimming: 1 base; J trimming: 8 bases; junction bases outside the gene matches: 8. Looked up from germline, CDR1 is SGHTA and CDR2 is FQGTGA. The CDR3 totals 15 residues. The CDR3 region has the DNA TGTGCCAGCAGCTTAATCCGCGGGAGTGTGGATGAGCAGTTCTTC. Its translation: CASSLIRGSVDEQFF.

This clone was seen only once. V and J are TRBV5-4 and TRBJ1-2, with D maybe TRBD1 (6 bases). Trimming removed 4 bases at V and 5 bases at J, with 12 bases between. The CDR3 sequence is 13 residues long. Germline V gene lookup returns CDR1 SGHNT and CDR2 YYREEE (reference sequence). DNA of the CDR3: TGTGCCAGCAGCGAAACAGGGACGTATGGCTACACCTTC. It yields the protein CASSETGTYGYTF.

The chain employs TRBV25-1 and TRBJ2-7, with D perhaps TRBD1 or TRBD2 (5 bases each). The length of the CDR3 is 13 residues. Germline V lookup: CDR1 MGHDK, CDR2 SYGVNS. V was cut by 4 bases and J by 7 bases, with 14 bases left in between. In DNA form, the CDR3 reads TGTGCCAGCAGTGGTATCCGGGGCAGAGAGCAGTACTTC. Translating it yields CASSGIRGREQYF.

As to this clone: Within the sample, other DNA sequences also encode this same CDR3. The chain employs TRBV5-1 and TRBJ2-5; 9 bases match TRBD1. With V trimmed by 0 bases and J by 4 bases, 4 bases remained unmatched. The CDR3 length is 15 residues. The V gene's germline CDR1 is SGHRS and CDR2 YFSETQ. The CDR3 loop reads CASSLDRGRGETQYF. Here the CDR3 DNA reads TGCGCCAGCAGCTTGGACAGGGGGCGCGGAGAGACCCAGTACTTC.

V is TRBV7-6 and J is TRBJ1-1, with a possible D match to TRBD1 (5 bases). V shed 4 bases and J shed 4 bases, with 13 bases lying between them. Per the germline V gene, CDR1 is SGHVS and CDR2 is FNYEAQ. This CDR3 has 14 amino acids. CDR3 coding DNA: TGTGCCAGCAGCTCTCCTCAGGGTTTCACTGAAGCTTTCTTT. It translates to CASSSPQGFTEAFF.

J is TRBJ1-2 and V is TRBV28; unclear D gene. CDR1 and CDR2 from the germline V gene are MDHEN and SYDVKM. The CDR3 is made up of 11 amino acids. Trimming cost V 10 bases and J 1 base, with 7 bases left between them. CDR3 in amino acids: CATEGNYGYTF. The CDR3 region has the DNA TGTGCCACTGAGGGTAACTATGGCTACACCTTC.

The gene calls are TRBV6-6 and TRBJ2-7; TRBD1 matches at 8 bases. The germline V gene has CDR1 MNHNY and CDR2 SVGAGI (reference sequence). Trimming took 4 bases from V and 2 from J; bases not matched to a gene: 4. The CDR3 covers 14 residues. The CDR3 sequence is CASSSWDRPYEQYF. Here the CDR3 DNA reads TGTGCCAGCAGTTCCTGGGACAGGCCCTACGAGCAGTACTTC.

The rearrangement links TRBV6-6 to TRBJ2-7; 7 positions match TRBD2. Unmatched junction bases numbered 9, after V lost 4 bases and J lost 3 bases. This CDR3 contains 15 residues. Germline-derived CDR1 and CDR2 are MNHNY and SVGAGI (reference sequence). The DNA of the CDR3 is TGTGCCAGCAGTTCCGCCGGGGGGTCGGACTACGAGCAGTACTTC. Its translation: CASSSAGGSDYEQYF.

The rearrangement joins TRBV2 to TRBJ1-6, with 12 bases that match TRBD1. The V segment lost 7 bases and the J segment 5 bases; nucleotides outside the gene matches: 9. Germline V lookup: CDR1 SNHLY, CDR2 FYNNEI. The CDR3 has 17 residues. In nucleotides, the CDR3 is TGTGCCAGCAATGGTCGGGACAGGGGGCTGGATAATTCACCCCTCCACTTT. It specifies CASNGRDRGLDNSPLHF. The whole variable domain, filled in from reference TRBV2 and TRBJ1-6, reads EPEVTQTPSHQVTQMGQEVILRCVPISNHLYFYWYRQILGQKVEFLVSFYNNEISEKSEIFDDQFSVERPDGSNFTLKIRSTKLEDSAMYFCASNGRDRGLDNSPLHFGNGTRLTVT.

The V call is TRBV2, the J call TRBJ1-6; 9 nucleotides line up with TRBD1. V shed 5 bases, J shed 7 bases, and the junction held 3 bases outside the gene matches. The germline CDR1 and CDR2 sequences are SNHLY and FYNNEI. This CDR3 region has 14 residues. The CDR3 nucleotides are TGTGCCAGCAGTATGGGACAGGGAAATTCACCCCTCCACTTT. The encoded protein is CASSMGQGNSPLHF.

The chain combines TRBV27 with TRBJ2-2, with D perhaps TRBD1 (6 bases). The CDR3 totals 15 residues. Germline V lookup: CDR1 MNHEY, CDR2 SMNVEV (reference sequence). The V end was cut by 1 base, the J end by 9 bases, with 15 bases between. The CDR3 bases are TGTGCCAGCAGTTTATTTTCACAGGGAACCAGGGAGCTGTTTTTT. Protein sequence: CASSLFSQGTRELFF.

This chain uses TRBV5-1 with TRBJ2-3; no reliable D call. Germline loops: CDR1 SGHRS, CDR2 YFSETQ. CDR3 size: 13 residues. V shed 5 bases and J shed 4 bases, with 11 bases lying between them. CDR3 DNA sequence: TGCGCCAGCAGAACCGACCTTCCAGATACGCAGTATTTT. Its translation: CASRTDLPDTQYF.

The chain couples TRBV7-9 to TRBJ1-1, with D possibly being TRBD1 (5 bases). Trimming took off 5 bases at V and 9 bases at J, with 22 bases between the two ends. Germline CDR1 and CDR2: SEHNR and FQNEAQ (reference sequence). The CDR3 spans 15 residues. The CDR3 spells CASSPSQGRHIQAFF. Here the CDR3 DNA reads TGTGCCAGCAGCCCGTCCCAGGGCCGTCACATACAAGCTTTCTTT.

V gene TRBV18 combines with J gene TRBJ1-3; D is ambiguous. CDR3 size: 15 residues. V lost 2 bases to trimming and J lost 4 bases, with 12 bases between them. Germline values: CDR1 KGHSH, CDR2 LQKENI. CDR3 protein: CASSPASTDGNTIYF. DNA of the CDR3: TGTGCCAGCTCACCAGCTAGCACAGACGGAAACACCATATATTTT.

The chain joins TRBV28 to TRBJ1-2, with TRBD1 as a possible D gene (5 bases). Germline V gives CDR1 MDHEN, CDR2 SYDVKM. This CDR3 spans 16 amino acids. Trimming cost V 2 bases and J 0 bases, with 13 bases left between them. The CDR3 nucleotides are TGTGCCAGCAGTTTAGCAGGGAAGGAACCTAACTATGGCTACACCTTC. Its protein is CASSLAGKEPNYGYTF.